The source of this T cell receptor beta chain is a study of early T cells in non-severe SARS-CoV-2 infection. At the level of the study: Unpaired chains resulted from sequencing bulk RNA of unsorted whole blood. General study results and limits: The VDJdb matching leaned toward anti-spike CD8 responses and overlooked private and CD4 specificities.

The length of the CDR3 is 13 residues. Germline CDR1 SGHTA, CDR2 FQGNSA. Germline trimming cut 1 base from V and 7 bases from J; bases unmatched to any gene: 1. TCRdb processed the 5' RACE reads anew with MiXCR; each CDR3 protein has one entry. The sample has 80,000 to 95,000 distinct CDR3 sequences, about 14% seen once. A word on this clonotype: Antigen unknown.

What was sequenced was whole blood. The source is an adult who was a healthcare worker with PCR-confirmed SARS-CoV-2 infection or an uninfected control (not recorded which). The chain couples TRBV7-2 to TRBJ2-7; 10 bases line up with TRBD1. The CDR3 nucleotides read TGTGCCAGCAGCTTAGTGGACAGGGGGGAGCAGTACGTC. Its protein is CASSLVDRGEQYV.